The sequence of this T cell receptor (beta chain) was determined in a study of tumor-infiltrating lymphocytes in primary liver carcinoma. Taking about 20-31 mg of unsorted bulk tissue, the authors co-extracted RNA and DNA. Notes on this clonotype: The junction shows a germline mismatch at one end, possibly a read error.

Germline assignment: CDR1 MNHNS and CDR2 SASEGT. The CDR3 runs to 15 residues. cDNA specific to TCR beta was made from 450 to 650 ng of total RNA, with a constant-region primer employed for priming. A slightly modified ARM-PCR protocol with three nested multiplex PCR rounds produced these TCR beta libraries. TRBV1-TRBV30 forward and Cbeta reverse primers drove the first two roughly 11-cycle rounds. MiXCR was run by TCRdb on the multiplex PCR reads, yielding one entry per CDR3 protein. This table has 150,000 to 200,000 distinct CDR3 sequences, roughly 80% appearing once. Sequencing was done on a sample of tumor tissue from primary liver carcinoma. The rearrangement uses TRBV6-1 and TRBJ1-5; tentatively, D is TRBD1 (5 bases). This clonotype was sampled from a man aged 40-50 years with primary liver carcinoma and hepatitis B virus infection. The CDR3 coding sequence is TGTGCCAGCAGTGAATGTCAGGGCCAAAATCAGCCCCAGCATTTC. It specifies CASSECQGQNQPQHF.